The rows below give T cell receptor beta chains drawn from one sample of a study of T cell responses to AZD1222 COVID-19 vaccine. Using immunoSEQ multiplex PCR, the repertoire was profiled, and TCRdb retains in-frame clones only, with some absent. The repertoire consists of more than 250,000 clones, with 85% to 95% occurring once and the leading ten covering around 0.5%. The source material was peripheral blood, sampled on day 0 of AZD1222 vaccination. The receptors were sampled from an adult in good health. The CDR3 runs from the conserved cysteine through the conserved F or W. The order of the fields is J gene, D gene, clone size, V gene, CDR3 DNA, CDR3 protein. The D gene is left open where the match is weak. Only part of the rows carry a size: once, few, many, or a class if the clone is expanded.

j_call: TRBJ2-5
d_call: NA
clone_size: NA
v_call: TRBV5-1
cdr3_nt: TGCGCCAGCAGCTTGGCGGCAGGGGCATTAATAGGGACCCAGTACTTC
cdr3_aa: CASSLAAGALIGTQYF

j_call: TRBJ2-7
d_call: NA
clone_size: once
v_call: TRBV6-1
cdr3_nt: TGTGCCAGCAGTGAAGTTATGGGTTACGAGCAGTACTTC
cdr3_aa: CASSEVMGYEQYF

j_call: TRBJ2-3
d_call: TRBD2
clone_size: NA
v_call: TRBV24-1
cdr3_nt: TGTGCCACCAGTGATCCGGGACTAGCGACTAGCACAGATACGCAGTATTTT
cdr3_aa: CATSDPGLATSTDTQYF

j_call: TRBJ2-7
d_call: NA
clone_size: NA
v_call: TRBV4-3
cdr3_nt: TGCGCCAGCAGCCCCGTCAGGGGAGCCGGCGAGCAGTACTTC
cdr3_aa: CASSPVRGAGEQYF

j_call: TRBJ2-7
d_call: TRBD2
clone_size: NA
v_call: TRBV24-1
cdr3_nt: TGTGCCACCAGTGATCCGACTAGCCGCAGCGAGCAGTACTTC
cdr3_aa: CATSDPTSRSEQYF

j_call: TRBJ2-3
d_call: NA
clone_size: NA
v_call: TRBV4-1
cdr3_nt: TGCGCCAGCAGCCAAGGGGGGCTCTGGACAGATACGCAGTATTTT
cdr3_aa: CASSQGGLWTDTQYF

j_call: TRBJ1-5
d_call: NA
clone_size: NA
v_call: TRBV12-3/TRBV12-4
cdr3_nt: TGTGCCAGCAGTTTAGCCGGCCAGCCCCAGCATTTT
cdr3_aa: CASSLAGQPQHF

j_call: TRBJ1-5
d_call: NA
clone_size: NA
v_call: TRBV21-1
cdr3_nt: TGTGCCAGCAGCAAATCGCCCCAGGACAGGAGCCCCCAGCATTTT
cdr3_aa: CASSKSPQDRSPQHF

j_call: TRBJ1-2
d_call: NA
clone_size: NA
v_call: TRBV2
cdr3_nt: TGTGCCAGCAGCCAGGAGTCTGGCTACACCTTC
cdr3_aa: CASSQESGYTF

j_call: TRBJ2-5
d_call: TRBD2
clone_size: NA
v_call: TRBV28
cdr3_nt: TGTGCCAGTGCCCTGGGGGGGTCTGTGACCCAGTACTTC
cdr3_aa: CASALGGSVTQYF

j_call: TRBJ1-2
d_call: TRBD1
clone_size: NA
v_call: TRBV6-5
cdr3_nt: TGTGCCAGCAGAGATCCACAGGGGTTGTATGGCTACACCTTC
cdr3_aa: CASRDPQGLYGYTF

j_call: TRBJ2-5
d_call: TRBD1
clone_size: few
v_call: TRBV9
cdr3_nt: TGTGCCAGCAGCGTAACGTCAGGGGGCCGGGAGACCCAGTACTTC
cdr3_aa: CASSVTSGGRETQYF

j_call: TRBJ1-4
d_call: NA
clone_size: NA
v_call: TRBV2
cdr3_nt: TGTGCCAGTAGAAGGTCTGGAAAACTGTTTTTT
cdr3_aa: CASRRSGKLFF

j_call: TRBJ1-6
d_call: NA
clone_size: once
v_call: TRBV5-1
cdr3_nt: TGCGCCAGTGCTCCCGAGGGGAATTCACCCCTCCACTTT
cdr3_aa: CASAPEGNSPLHF

j_call: TRBJ1-5
d_call: NA
clone_size: NA
v_call: TRBV28
cdr3_nt: TGTGCCAGCAGTTCCGCGGGGCAGCCCCAGCATTTT
cdr3_aa: CASSSAGQPQHF